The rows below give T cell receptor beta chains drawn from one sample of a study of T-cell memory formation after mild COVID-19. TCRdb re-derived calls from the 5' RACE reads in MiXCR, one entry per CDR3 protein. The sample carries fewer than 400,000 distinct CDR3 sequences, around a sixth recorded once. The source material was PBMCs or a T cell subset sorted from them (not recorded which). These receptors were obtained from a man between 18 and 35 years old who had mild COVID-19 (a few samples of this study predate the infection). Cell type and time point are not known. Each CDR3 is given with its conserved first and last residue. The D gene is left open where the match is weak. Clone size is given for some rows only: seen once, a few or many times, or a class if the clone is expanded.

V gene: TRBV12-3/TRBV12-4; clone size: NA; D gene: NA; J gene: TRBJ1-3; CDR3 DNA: TGTGCCAGCAGTTTTCGGGATGGAAACACCATATATTTT; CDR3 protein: CASSFRDGNTIYF
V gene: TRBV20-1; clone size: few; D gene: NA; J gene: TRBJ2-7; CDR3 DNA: TGCAGTGCTAGGGGGGGCCGGTACGAGCAGTACTTC; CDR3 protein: CSARGGRYEQYF
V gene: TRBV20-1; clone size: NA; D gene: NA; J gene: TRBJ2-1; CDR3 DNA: TGCAGTGCTAGTAGGGAGGGGGGGGCCCCCTACAATGAGCAGTTCTTC; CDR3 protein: CSASREGGAPYNEQFF
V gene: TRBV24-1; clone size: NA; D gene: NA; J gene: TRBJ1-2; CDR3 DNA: TGTGCCACCAGTGATTTGCCCTATGGCTACACCTTC; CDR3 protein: CATSDLPYGYTF
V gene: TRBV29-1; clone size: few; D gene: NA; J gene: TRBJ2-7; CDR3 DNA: TGCAGCGTTGAATCAGAGGGGGAGAGATACGAGCAGTACTTC; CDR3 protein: CSVESEGERYEQYF
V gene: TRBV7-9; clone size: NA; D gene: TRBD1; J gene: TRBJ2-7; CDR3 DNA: TGTGCCAGCAGCCTCGGACAGGGGATTTCCTACGAGCAGTACTTC; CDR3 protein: CASSLGQGISYEQYF
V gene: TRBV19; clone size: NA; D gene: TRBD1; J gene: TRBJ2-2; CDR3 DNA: TGTGCCACCAGAGGGACAGGGGCCGGGCCGAGGGAGCTGTTTTTT; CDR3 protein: CATRGTGAGPRELFF
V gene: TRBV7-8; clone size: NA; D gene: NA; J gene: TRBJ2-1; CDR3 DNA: TGTGCCAGCAGCTTAGTTGGGGGCCGACACAATGAGCAGTTCTTC; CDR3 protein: CASSLVGGRHNEQFF
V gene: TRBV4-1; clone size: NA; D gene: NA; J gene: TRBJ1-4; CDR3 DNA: TGCGCCAGCAGCCAAAGGGTTCCAGGGGAAGGTGAAAAACTGTTTTTT; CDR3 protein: CASSQRVPGEGEKLFF
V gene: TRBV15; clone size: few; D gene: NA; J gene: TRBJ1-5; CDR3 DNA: TGTGCCACCAGCAGAGAGCGGGGTGGCCAGCCCCAGCATTTT; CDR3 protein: CATSRERGGQPQHF
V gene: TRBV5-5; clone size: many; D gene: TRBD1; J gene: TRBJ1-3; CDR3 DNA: TGTGCCAGCAGCGGACGGACAGGGGCAGGAAACACCATATATTTT; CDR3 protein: CASSGRTGAGNTIYF
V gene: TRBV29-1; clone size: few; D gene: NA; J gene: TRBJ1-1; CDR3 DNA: TGCAGCGTTGAACAGGCTTTTATGAACACTGAAGCTTTCTTT; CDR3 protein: CSVEQAFMNTEAFF